These 4 T cell receptor beta chains came from one sample sequenced in a study of identical twins (dated by TCRdb to about 2016). Receptor libraries were prepared by 5' RACE. Data came from an Illumina HiSeq 2000. Starting from the raw public reads, TCRdb applied fastp trimming at Q25, assembled clones with MiXCR and retained in-frame beta chains. Rows are combined by CDR3 protein, so each entry shows the most common genes and DNA. The sample records around 220,000 distinct CDR3 sequences, 10% of which are singletons. The top ten clones comprise 9% to 10% of the sample. Sequencing used memory T cells sorted from blood. The cell subset or site label on this specimen signifies: CD45RO+ enriched T cells. Receptor source: a middle-aged man in good health.

This clonotype was seen a few times. The rearrangement joins TRBV7-9 to TRBJ2-3; D is unclear. CDR1 SEHNR and CDR2 FQNEAQ come from the germline V gene (reference sequence). This CDR3 is 13 amino acids long. The V end lost 8 bases, the J end lost 4 bases, and 13 bases lay between the germline ends. CDR3 nucleotides: TGTGCCAGCGCCCGAGTTCCCTCAGATACGCAGTATTTT. Amino acid sequence: CASARVPSDTQYF.

V and J are TRBV6-2 or TRBV6-3 and TRBJ2-7, with 12 bases lining up with TRBD2. The germline V gene encodes CDR1 MNHEY and CDR2 SVGEGT. The CDR3 contains 19 residues. After removal of 6 bases from V and 0 bases from J, the junction contained 15 bases not matched to a gene. The CDR3 DNA follows: TGTGCCAGCAGCCTTACGCTGAGTACTAGCGGGAGGAACTCCTACGAGCAGTACTTC. Protein sequence: CASSLTLSTSGRNSYEQYF.

The sample holds many counts of this clonotype. The rearrangement joins TRBV11-2 to TRBJ2-7, with no clear D. Germline V lookup: CDR1 SGHAT, CDR2 FQNNGV. The V gene lost 5 bases and the J gene lost 2 bases, with 13 bases spanning the gap. The CDR3 runs to 14 residues. CDR3 sequence: CASSHTPGPYEQYF. CDR3 nucleotide sequence: TGTGCCAGCAGCCACACCCCAGGTCCCTACGAGCAGTACTTC.

This clonotype was recorded at least ten times. The chain carries TRBV27 and TRBJ1-4; 8 positions agree with TRBD1. This CDR3 has 15 residues. CDR1 and CDR2 (germline): MNHEY, SMNVEV (reference sequence). V lost 5 bases to trimming and J lost 8 bases; unmatched junction nucleotides: 10. The CDR3 sequence is CASSMDRAPWEKLFF. CDR3 sequence (DNA): TGTGCCAGCAGTATGGACAGGGCCCCCTGGGAAAAACTGTTTTTT.